The clone carrying this T cell receptor beta chain was counted a single time. Here immunoSEQ multiplex PCR was the method, and the copy in TCRdb shows in-frame clones only, minus some. Here the sample spans about 39,000 clones, 75% to 80% being singletons. This record belongs to a study of radiotherapy plus CTLA-4 blockade in lung cancer. With 0 bases removed from V and 2 bases from J, the gap between germline ends came to 18 bases. CDR3 length equals 18 residues. Germline assignment: CDR1 LGHNA and CDR2 YSLEER. J is TRBJ2-3 and V is TRBV4-3; D might be TRBD2 (6 bases). The sequencing used peripheral blood, collected from a patient treated with radiotherapy plus ipilimumab. The receptor's source is a human donor with non-small cell lung cancer that progressed on radiotherapy plus ipilimumab. DNA for the CDR3: TGCGCCAGCAGCCAAGAATCAGTCCGCGGGGCCGTCACAGATACGCAGTATTTT. Protein: CASSQESVRGAVTDTQYF.